A single count supports the clone carrying this T cell receptor beta chain. In the original processing: Amplification from reference gene primers served as the basis for estimated nucleated cell counts. The repertoire was sequenced with immunoSEQ multiplex PCR; TCRdb's copy has only in-frame clones and lacks some. That table is the source of V, J and clone size, and D and trimming were worked out from the DNA. The table has fewer than 95,000 clones, roughly 88% seen once; the top ten hold approximately 5%. These data come from a study of blood T cell repertoires in COVID-19. Study as a whole: Both acute and convalescent COVID-19 samples were obtained from the United States, Italy and Spain. T cells, B-cell-depleted T cells, or PBMCs provided the cDNA or gDNA that served as material.

Germline-derived CDR1 and CDR2 are LNHNV and YYDKDF (reference sequence). The CDR3 contains 11 residues. V lost 5 bases to trimming and J lost 4 bases, with 5 bases between them. This receptor was identified in a woman at least 80 years old with acute or convalescent COVID-19. The sequencing input was peripheral blood. V and J are TRBV15 and TRBJ1-2; D perhaps matches TRBD1 (5 bases). The CDR3 region has the DNA TGTGCCACCAGCGACAGCTATGGCTACACCTTC. Translating gives CATSDSYGYTF.